This TCR beta chain was sequenced during a study of T cells in Graves' hyperthyroidism and ophthalmopathy. V shed 4 bases, J shed 6 bases, and the junction held 9 bases outside the gene matches. The CDR3 totals 15 residues. Germline V gene sequence: CDR1 SGHTA, CDR2 FQGNSA. Based on clinical symptoms, serum thyroxine and TRAb, thyroid ultrasound and orbital computed tomography, diagnoses were reached. Using RNA transcripts as the source, TCR beta CDR3 regions were amplified. HTBI primers were the set used in a first-round RT-PCR of the TCR CDR3. TCRdb analysed the multiplex PCR reads with MiXCR anew, one entry per CDR3 protein. The table records approximately 590,000 distinct CDR3 sequences, roughly 50% of them present only once. Notes on the study in general: In the blood, most expanded thyroid clonotypes above 0.001 appeared as well. Before onset, ophthalmopathy was predicted by the model a median approximately 6.5 months earlier.

Points on this clonotype: Its antigen is still unknown. A clone one base away is much larger, so this may be a read error.

This TCR derives from a woman between 18 and 29 years old with Graves' hyperthyroidism. This sequence joins TRBV7-2 and TRBJ1-5; 7 bases match TRBD1. The specimen was peripheral blood or thyroid tissue (not recorded which). CDR3 in DNA: TGTGCCAGCAGCTACCGCCGGGACAGTAGTCAGCCCCAGCATTTT. Translated: CASSYRRDSSQPQHF.